The rows below give T cell receptor beta chains drawn from one sample of a study of T-cell memory formation after mild COVID-19. TCRdb reanalysed the 5' RACE reads using MiXCR and keeps one entry per CDR3 protein. This sample has about 260,000 distinct CDR3 sequences, with 15% to 20% found just once. Sequencing input: PBMCs or a T cell subset sorted from them (not recorded which). These receptors came from a man aged 18 to 30 who had mild COVID-19 (a few samples of this study predate the infection). Cell type and time point are not known. Both conserved end residues are part of each CDR3. The order of the fields is V gene, D gene, J gene, clone size, CDR3 protein, CDR3 DNA. The D gene is left open where the match is weak. The size entry is marked missing in some rows and otherwise reads once, few, many or a size class.

V: TRBV6-2/TRBV6-3; D: NA; J: TRBJ2-5; size: few; CDR3: CASRRFAGNQETQYF; DNA: TGTGCCAGCAGAAGATTCGCGGGGAATCAAGAGACCCAGTACTTC
V: TRBV30; D: NA; J: TRBJ1-2; size: NA; CDR3: CAWSKHRAYGYTF; DNA: TGTGCCTGGAGTAAACACAGGGCCTACGGCTACACCTTC
V: TRBV15; D: NA; J: TRBJ1-1; size: NA; CDR3: CATSRARGQGTEAFF; DNA: TGTGCCACCAGCAGAGCCCGGGGTCAGGGCACTGAAGCTTTCTTT
V: TRBV7-2; D: TRBD1; J: TRBJ2-1; size: few; CDR3: CASSLTGVNEQFF; DNA: TGTGCCAGCAGCTTGACAGGGGTCAATGAGCAGTTCTTC
V: TRBV20-1; D: TRBD1; J: TRBJ1-2; size: NA; CDR3: CSASNTGTGNYGYTF; DNA: TGCAGTGCTAGTAACACCGGGACAGGGAACTATGGCTACACCTTC
V: TRBV7-2; D: TRBD2; J: TRBJ2-2; size: few; CDR3: CASSLSSGGNTGELFF; DNA: TGTGCCAGCAGCTTATCTAGCGGGGGAAACACCGGGGAGCTGTTTTTT
V: TRBV7-9; D: NA; J: TRBJ2-5; size: few; CDR3: CASSPTEGQETQYF; DNA: TGTGCCAGCAGCCCGACAGAAGGACAAGAGACCCAGTACTTC
V: TRBV5-1; D: TRBD1; J: TRBJ2-1; size: few; CDR3: CASSFRTGGSEQFF; DNA: TGCGCCAGCAGCTTCAGGACAGGGGGCTCTGAGCAGTTCTTC
V: TRBV6-5; D: NA; J: TRBJ1-3; size: few; CDR3: CASNGLRTGNTIYF; DNA: TGTGCCAGCAATGGACTGCGTACTGGAAACACCATATATTTT
V: TRBV4-1; D: TRBD1; J: TRBJ1-3; size: few; CDR3: CASSQDWDSFGNTIYF; DNA: TGCGCCAGCAGCCAAGATTGGGACAGCTTCGGAAACACCATATATTTT
V: TRBV7-9; D: TRBD1; J: TRBJ1-5; size: NA; CDR3: CASSEGTGDQPQHF; DNA: TGTGCCAGCAGCGAAGGGACAGGGGATCAGCCCCAGCATTTT
V: TRBV5-1; D: NA; J: TRBJ2-3; size: many; CDR3: CASSLLDHTDTQYF; DNA: TGCGCCAGCAGCCTATTGGACCACACAGATACGCAGTATTTT
V: TRBV18; D: TRBD2; J: TRBJ2-3; size: few; CDR3: CASSPGRGRADTQYF; DNA: TGTGCCAGCTCACCAGGACGGGGGAGGGCAGATACGCAGTATTTT
V: TRBV27; D: TRBD1; J: TRBJ1-6; size: few; CDR3: CASSRGLNSPLHF; DNA: TGTGCCAGCTCCAGGGGGTTAAATTCACCCCTCCACTTT
V: TRBV12-3/TRBV12-4; D: NA; J: TRBJ1-1; size: few; CDR3: CASSFQGAEAFF; DNA: TGTGCCAGCAGTTTTCAGGGTGCGGAAGCTTTCTTT
V: TRBV9; D: TRBD1; J: TRBJ2-2; size: NA; CDR3: CASSAHRGSGELFF; DNA: TGTGCCAGCAGCGCCCACAGGGGATCCGGGGAGCTGTTTTTT
V: TRBV14; D: NA; J: TRBJ1-1; size: few; CDR3: CASSHREQNTEAFF; DNA: TGTGCCAGCAGCCATAGGGAGCAGAACACTGAAGCTTTCTTT
V: TRBV9; D: NA; J: TRBJ1-1; size: NA; CDR3: CASSVEGITEAFF; DNA: TGTGCCAGCAGCGTAGAGGGTATCACTGAAGCTTTCTTT
V: TRBV19; D: NA; J: TRBJ1-2; size: NA; CDR3: CASSISGYYGYTF; DNA: TGTGCCAGTAGTATCTCGGGATACTATGGCTACACCTTC
V: TRBV28; D: TRBD2; J: TRBJ2-3; size: NA; CDR3: CASSLVSGATDTQYF; DNA: TGTGCCAGCAGTTTAGTTAGCGGGGCCACAGATACGCAGTATTTT
V: TRBV29-1; D: NA; J: TRBJ1-2; size: few; CDR3: CSVGRLNYGYTF; DNA: TGCAGCGTGGGACGTTTGAACTATGGCTACACCTTC
V: TRBV11-2; D: TRBD2; J: TRBJ2-7; size: NA; CDR3: CASSSLAGNTSEQYF; DNA: TGTGCCAGCAGCTCGCTAGCGGGGAACACCTCCGAGCAGTACTTC
V: TRBV7-9; D: TRBD2; J: TRBJ2-3; size: NA; CDR3: CASSSSGGSTDTQYF; DNA: TGTGCCAGCAGCTCCAGCGGGGGTAGCACAGATACGCAGTATTTT
V: TRBV20-1; D: NA; J: TRBJ1-6; size: few; CDR3: CSATDSRSSYNSPLHF; DNA: TGCAGTGCAACGGACAGCCGGAGCTCCTATAATTCACCCCTCCACTTT
V: TRBV20-1; D: TRBD1; J: TRBJ1-5; size: NA; CDR3: CSANQGAKYQPQHF; DNA: TGCAGTGCTAACCAGGGGGCGAAGTATCAGCCCCAGCATTTT
V: TRBV5-6; D: TRBD1; J: TRBJ2-3; size: few; CDR3: CASSSTGDRADTQYF; DNA: TGTGCCAGCAGCTCGACAGGGGATAGGGCAGATACGCAGTATTTT